This TCR beta chain was profiled in a study of blood T cell repertoires in COVID-19. Across the study: The United States, Italy and Spain were the sources of the acute and convalescent COVID-19 samples.

This clone has just a few counts. TCRdb keeps only in-frame clones here, not all; method: immunoSEQ multiplex PCR. The data contain 75,000 to 90,000 clones, 75% to 90% of them seen just once; the ten biggest clones take up around 11%. The CDR3 extends over 14 amino acids. V shed 6 bases and J shed 4 bases, with 14 bases lying between them. Per the germline V gene, CDR1 is SGHDT and CDR2 is YYEEEE. The sample taken for sequencing was peripheral blood. The sequence was collected from a woman in her forties with active or convalescent COVID-19. The chain joins TRBV5-6 to TRBJ1-5, with a tentative D call TRBD1 (5 bases). The CDR3 protein is CASTVGGINQPQHF. The CDR3 DNA sequence: TGTGCCAGCACCGTGGGGGGAATTAATCAGCCCCAGCATTTT.